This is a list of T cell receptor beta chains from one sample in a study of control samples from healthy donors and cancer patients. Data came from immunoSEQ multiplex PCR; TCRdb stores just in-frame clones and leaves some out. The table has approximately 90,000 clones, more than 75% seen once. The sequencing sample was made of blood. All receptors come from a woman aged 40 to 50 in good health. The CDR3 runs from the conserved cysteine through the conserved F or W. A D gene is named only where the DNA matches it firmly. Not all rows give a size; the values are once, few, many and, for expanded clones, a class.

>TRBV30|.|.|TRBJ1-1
TGTGCCAGTACCCTGGGGAGGGCACTTGTGGACACTGAAGCTTTCTTT
CASTLGRALVDTEAFF
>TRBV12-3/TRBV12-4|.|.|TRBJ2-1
TGTGCCAGCAGTTTCTCCAATGAGCAGTTCTTC
CASSFSNEQFF
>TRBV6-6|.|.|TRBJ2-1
TGTGCCAGCACCCCGGGGGGCCTTTACAATGAGCAGTTCTTC
CASTPGGLYNEQFF
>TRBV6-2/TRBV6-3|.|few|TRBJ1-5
TGTGCCAGCAGCGACATTAGCAATCAGCCCCAGCATTTT
CASSDISNQPQHF
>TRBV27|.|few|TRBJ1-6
TGTGCCAGCAGTCCCGAAGATAACTATAATTCACCCCTCCACTTT
CASSPEDNYNSPLHF
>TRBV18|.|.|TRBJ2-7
TGTGCCAGCTCGATGACAGCGGGCGAGCAGTACTTC
CASSMTAGEQYF
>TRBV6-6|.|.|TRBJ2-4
TGTGCCAGCAGTCCGAGGGTCCCCGGGAACAACGTGGCCAAAAACATTCAGTACTTC
CASSPRVPGNNVAKNIQYF
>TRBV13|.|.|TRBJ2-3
TGTGCCAGCAGCCTCAGGAGGGATAGCACAGATACGCAGTATTTT
CASSLRRDSTDTQYF
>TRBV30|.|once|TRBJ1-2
TGTGCCTGGAGTGTACGCCAGAACTATGGCTACACCTTC
CAWSVRQNYGYTF
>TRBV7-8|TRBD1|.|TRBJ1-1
TGTGCCAGCAGCAACCGGGACAGTGACCATGTGGCTGGCACTGAAGCTTTCTTT
CASSNRDSDHVAGTEAFF
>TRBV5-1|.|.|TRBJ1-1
TGCGCCAGCAGCTTGGTAGGCAACCCAAACACTGAAGCTTTCTTT
CASSLVGNPNTEAFF
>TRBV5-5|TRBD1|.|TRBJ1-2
TGTGCCAGCATAGGACAGGGACGATTCTATGGCTACACCTTC
CASIGQGRFYGYTF
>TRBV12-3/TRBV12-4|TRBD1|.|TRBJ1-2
TGTGCCAGCAGTTTTGACAGGGCCTATGGCTACACCTTC
CASSFDRAYGYTF
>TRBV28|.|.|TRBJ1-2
TGTGCCAGCAGTTTGATGGGCAACTATGGCTACACCTTC
CASSLMGNYGYTF
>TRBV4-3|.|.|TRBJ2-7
TGCGCCAGCAGCCAAACGACAGGGACCTTGCGGGGTATCGAGCAGTACTTC
CASSQTTGTLRGIEQYF
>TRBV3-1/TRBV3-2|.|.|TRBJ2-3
TGTGCCAGCAGCCACTTTCGGCAGGGGGGGGGCACAGATACGCAGTATTTT
CASSHFRQGGGTDTQYF
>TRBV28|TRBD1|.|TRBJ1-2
TGTGCCAGCAGTTTATCCTCGACAGGGCCCTATGGCTACACCTTC
CASSLSSTGPYGYTF
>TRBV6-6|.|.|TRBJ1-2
TGTGCCAGCAGTTCACAGGGTACGCAGGGCTACACCTTC
CASSSQGTQGYTF
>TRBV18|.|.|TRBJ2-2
TGTGCCAGCTCACCTCAACCGCCACCGAACACCGGGGAGCTGTTTTTT
CASSPQPPPNTGELFF
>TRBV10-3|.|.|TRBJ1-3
TGTGCCATCAGAGCCGAAGGCACCGGCTCTGGAAACACCATATATTTT
CAIRAEGTGSGNTIYF
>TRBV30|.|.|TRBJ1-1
TGTGCCTGGAGTCTTTCCGATGGCGGAGGAGGGACTGAAGCTTTCTTT
CAWSLSDGGGGTEAFF
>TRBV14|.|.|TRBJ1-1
TGTGCCAGCAGCCAAGTGATTGGAGGGAGCACTGAAGCTTTCTTT
CASSQVIGGSTEAFF
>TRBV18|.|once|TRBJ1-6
TGTGCCAGCTCACCGGCAGGGAATTCACCCCTCCACTTT
CASSPAGNSPLHF
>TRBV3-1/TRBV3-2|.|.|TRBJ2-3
TGTGCCAGCAGCCAAGACCCGGGGAATTATCTTGGTACGCAGTATTTT
CASSQDPGNYLGTQYF
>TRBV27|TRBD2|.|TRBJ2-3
TGTGCCAGCAGCTTTAGCGGGGGGCACTGGGATACGCAGTATTTT
CASSFSGGHWDTQYF
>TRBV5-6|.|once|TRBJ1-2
TGTGCCAGCAGCTTGTTGGGGGGCGACCCGGTGGGCTACACCTTC
CASSLLGGDPVGYTF
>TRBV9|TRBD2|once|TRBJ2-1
TGTGCCAGCAGCGTAGCGGAGCGGGGTTCCTACAATGAGCAGTTCTTC
CASSVAERGSYNEQFF
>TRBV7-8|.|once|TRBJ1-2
TGTGCCAGCAGCTTAGCTCGAACTAACTATGGCTACACCTTC
CASSLARTNYGYTF
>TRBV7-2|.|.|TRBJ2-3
TGTGCCAGCAGCCCCTCGGCGGGTCCAGATACGCAGTATTTT
CASSPSAGPDTQYF
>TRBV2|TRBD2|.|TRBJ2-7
TGTGCCAGCAGTGAAAATAGCGGGGTCGACAGATCCTACGAGCAGTACTTC
CASSENSGVDRSYEQYF
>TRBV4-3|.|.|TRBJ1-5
TGCGCCAGCAGCCAAACCTACAGGTCCGGCAATCAGCCCCAGCATTTT
CASSQTYRSGNQPQHF
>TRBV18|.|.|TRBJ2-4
TGTGCCAGCTCATCACAGGGAACCAAAAACATTCAGTACTTC
CASSSQGTKNIQYF